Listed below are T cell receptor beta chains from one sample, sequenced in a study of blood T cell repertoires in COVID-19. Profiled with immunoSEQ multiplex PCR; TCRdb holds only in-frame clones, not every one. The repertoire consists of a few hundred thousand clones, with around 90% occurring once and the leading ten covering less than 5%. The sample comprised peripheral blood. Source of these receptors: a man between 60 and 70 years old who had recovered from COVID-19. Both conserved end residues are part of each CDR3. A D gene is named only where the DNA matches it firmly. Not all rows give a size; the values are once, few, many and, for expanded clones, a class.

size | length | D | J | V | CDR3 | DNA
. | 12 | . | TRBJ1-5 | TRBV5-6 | CASSLVSQPQHF | TGTGCCAGCAGCTTGGTATCTCAGCCCCAGCATTTT
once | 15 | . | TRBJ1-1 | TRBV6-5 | CASSYSQGRNTEAFF | TGTGCCAGCAGTTACTCACAGGGTAGGAACACTGAAGCTTTCTTT
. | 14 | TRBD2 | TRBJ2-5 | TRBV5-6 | CASSLTSGDWTQYF | TGTGCCAGCAGCTTAACTAGCGGCGACTGGACCCAGTACTTC
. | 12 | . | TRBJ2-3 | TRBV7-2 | CASSLRSDTQYF | TGTGCCAGCAGCTTACGGTCAGATACGCAGTATTTT
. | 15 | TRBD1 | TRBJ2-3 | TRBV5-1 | CASSRDRARTDTQYF | TGCGCCAGCAGCCGGGACAGGGCGCGCACAGATACGCAGTATTTT
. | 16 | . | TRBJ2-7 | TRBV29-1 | CSVLGARAGNSYEQYF | TGCAGCGTTCTAGGGGCCAGGGCAGGGAACTCCTACGAGCAGTACTTC
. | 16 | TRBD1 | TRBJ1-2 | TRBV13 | CASSREGGRTLGGYTF | TGTGCCAGCAGCCGAGAAGGGGGCAGAACCCTTGGCGGCTACACCTTC
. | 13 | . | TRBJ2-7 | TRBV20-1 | CSASPGHSYEQYF | TGCAGTGCTAGTCCAGGCCACTCCTACGAGCAGTACTTC
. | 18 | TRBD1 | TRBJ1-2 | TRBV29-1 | CSVEDRGDRGRVDYGYTF | TGCAGCGTTGAAGATCGAGGAGACAGGGGGAGAGTGGACTATGGCTACACCTTC
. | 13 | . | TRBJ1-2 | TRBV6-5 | CASRVQDNYGYTF | TGTGCCAGCAGAGTTCAGGATAACTATGGCTACACCTTC
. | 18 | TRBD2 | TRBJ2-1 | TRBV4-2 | CASSQAGTSGGRYNEQFF | TGTGCCAGCAGCCAAGCTGGGACTAGCGGGGGACGCTACAATGAGCAGTTCTTC
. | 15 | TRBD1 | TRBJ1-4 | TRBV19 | CASGGQASTNEKLFF | TGTGCCAGTGGAGGACAGGCGTCAACTAATGAAAAACTGTTTTTT
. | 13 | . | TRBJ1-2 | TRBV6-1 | CASSEVGVNGYTF | TGTGCCAGCAGTGAGGTCGGTGTGAATGGCTACACCTTC
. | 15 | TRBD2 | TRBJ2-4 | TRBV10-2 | CASSWTSGGQDIQYF | TGCGCCAGCAGTTGGACTAGCGGGGGGCAAGACATTCAGTACTTC
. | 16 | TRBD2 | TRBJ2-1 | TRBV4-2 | CASSQASSGGAHEQFF | TGTGCCAGCAGCCAAGCTTCCAGCGGGGGGGCCCATGAGCAGTTCTTC
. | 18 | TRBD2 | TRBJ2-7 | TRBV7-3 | CASSLAGPSGGFVYEQYF | TGTGCCAGCAGCTTAGCCGGCCCTAGCGGGGGGTTCGTCTACGAGCAGTACTTC
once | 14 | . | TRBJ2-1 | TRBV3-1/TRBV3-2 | CASSQRTVDNEQFF | TGTGCCAGCAGCCAGCGGACTGTCGACAATGAGCAGTTCTTC
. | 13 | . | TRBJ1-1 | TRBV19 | CASSIQTNTEAFF | TGTGCCAGTAGTATACAGACAAACACTGAAGCTTTCTTT
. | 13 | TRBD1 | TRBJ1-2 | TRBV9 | CASSAGQGRGYTF | TGTGCCAGCAGCGCCGGACAGGGCCGCGGCTACACCTTC
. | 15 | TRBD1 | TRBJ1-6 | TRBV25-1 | CASSAPGQGPWPLHF | TGTGCCAGCAGTGCTCCGGGACAGGGACCGTGGCCCCTCCACTTT
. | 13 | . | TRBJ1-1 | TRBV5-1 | CASSSTPNTEAFF | TGCGCCAGCAGCTCGACACCGAACACTGAAGCTTTCTTT
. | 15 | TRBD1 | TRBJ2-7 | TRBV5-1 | CASSLADRDSYEQYF | TGCGCCAGCAGCTTGGCGGACAGGGACTCCTACGAGCAGTACTTC
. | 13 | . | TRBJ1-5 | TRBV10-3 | CAISPRSDQPQHF | TGTGCCATCAGCCCGAGGTCGGATCAGCCCCAGCATTTT
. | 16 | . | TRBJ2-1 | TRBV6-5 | CASSYFRGATYNEQFF | TGTGCCAGCAGTTACTTTCGGGGGGCTACCTACAATGAGCAGTTCTTC
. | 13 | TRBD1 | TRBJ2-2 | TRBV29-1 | CSVMTGGFGELFF | TGCAGCGTTATGACAGGGGGGTTCGGGGAGCTGTTTTTT
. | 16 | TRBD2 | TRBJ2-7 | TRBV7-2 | CASSLVSSGGPYEQYF | TGTGCCAGCAGCTTAGTCTCTAGCGGGGGACCCTACGAGCAGTACTTC
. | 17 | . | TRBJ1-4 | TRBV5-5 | CASSASRGGADNEKLFF | TGTGCCAGCAGCGCCTCCCGAGGGGGGGCGGATAATGAAAAACTGTTTTTT
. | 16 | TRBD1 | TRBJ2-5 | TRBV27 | CASSRLDRGVLETQYF | TGTGCCAGCAGTCGACTGGACAGGGGTGTCTTGGAGACCCAGTACTTC
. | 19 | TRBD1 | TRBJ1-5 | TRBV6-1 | CASSEGQGGTGRLVQPQHF | TGTGCCAGCAGTGAAGGTCAAGGGGGGACAGGGAGGCTGGTTCAGCCCCAGCATTTT
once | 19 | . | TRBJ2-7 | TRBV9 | CASSVDGGFSGQFSYEQYF | TGTGCCAGCAGCGTAGACGGGGGATTTAGCGGACAATTCTCCTACGAGCAGTACTTC
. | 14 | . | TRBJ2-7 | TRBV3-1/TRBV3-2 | CASSHSTVTYEQYF | TGTGCCAGCAGCCATAGTACAGTCACCTACGAGCAGTACTTC
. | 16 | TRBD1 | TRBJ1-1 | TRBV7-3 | CASVGSARQGDTEAFF | TGTGCCAGTGTGGGGTCGGCGCGACAGGGCGACACTGAAGCTTTCTTT
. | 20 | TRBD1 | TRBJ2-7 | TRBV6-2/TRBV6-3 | CASSYPLPRTGGYEGYEQYF | TGTGCCAGCAGTTACCCTCTCCCTCGGACAGGGGGCTACGAAGGGTACGAGCAGTACTTC
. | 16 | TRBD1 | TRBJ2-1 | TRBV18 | CASSDRDSSSYNEQFF | TGTGCCAGCTCGGACCGGGACAGCAGCTCCTACAATGAGCAGTTCTTC
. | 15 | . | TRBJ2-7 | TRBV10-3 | CAISESGAGSYEQYF | TGTGCCATCAGTGAGTCTGGGGCGGGGTCCTACGAGCAGTACTTC
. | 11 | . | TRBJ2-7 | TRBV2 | CASSDRPEQYF | TGTGCCAGCAGTGACAGGCCGGAGCAGTACTTC